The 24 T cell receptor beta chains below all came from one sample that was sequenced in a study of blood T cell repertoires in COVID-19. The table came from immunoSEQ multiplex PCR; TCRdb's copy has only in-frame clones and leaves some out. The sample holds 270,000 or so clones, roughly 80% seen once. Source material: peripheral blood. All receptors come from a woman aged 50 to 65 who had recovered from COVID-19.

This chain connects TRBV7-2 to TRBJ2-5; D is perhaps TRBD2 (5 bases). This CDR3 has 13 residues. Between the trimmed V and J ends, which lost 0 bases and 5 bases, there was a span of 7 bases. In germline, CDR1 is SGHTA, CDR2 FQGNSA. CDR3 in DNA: TGTGCCAGCAGCTTAGCCAGGAGGGAGACCCAGTACTTC. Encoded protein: CASSLARRETQYF.

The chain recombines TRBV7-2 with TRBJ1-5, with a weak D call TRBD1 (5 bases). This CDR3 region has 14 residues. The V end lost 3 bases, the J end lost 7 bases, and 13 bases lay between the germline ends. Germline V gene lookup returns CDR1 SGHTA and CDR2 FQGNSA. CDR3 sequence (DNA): TGTGCCAGCAGCTTGGGGGGGACGTCACAGCCCCAGCATTTT. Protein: CASSLGGTSQPQHF.

Here the CDR3 DNA reads TGTGCCAGCAGTGAGGGGACAGGGGGGATCTACGAGCAGTACTTC. As protein: CASSEGTGGIYEQYF. The chain couples TRBV6-1 to TRBJ2-7, with 11 bases aligning to TRBD1. The junction had 4 bases not matched to a gene; V was cut back by 3 bases and J by 3 bases. This CDR3 spans 15 amino acids. Germline V CDR1 and CDR2: MNHNS, SASEGT.

The CDR3 nucleotides are TGCGCCAGCAGCCCGGACAGGGGGTCTCAAGGCTACACCTTC. Translated, it gives CASSPDRGSQGYTF. The chain combines TRBV5-1 with TRBJ1-2; 10 bases agree with TRBD1. The CDR3 totals 14 residues. Trimming at V came to 4 bases and at J to 8 bases, leaving 8 bases not matched to a gene. Germline CDR1 is SGHRS and CDR2 is YFSETQ.

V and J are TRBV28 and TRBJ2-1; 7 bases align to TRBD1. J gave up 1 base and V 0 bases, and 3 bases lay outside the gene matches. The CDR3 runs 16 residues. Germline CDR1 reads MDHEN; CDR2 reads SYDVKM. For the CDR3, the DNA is TGTGCCAGCAGTTTATGGGGACAGAGTTCCTACAATGAGCAGTTCTTC. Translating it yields CASSLWGQSSYNEQFF.

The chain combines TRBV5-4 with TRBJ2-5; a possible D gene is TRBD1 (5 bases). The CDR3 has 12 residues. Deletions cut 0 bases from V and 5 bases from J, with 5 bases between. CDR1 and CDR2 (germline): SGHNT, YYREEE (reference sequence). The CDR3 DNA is TGTGCCAGCAGCTTGGACAGGGAGACCCAGTACTTC. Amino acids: CASSLDRETQYF.

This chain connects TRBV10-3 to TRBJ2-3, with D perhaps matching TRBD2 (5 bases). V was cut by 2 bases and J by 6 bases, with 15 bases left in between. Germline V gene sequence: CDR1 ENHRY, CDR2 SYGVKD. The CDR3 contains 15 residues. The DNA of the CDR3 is TGTGCCATCAGTGAGCGGGATCCTAGGGAGGATACGCAGTATTTT. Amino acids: CAISERDPREDTQYF.

The CDR3 sequence is CASSLAQANTEAFF. In DNA, the CDR3 is TGTGCCAGCAGCTTAGCTCAAGCGAACACTGAAGCTTTCTTT. The rearrangement joins TRBV7-2 to TRBJ1-1; D is unresolved. Germline V gene sequence: CDR1 SGHTA, CDR2 FQGNSA. The CDR3 runs to 14 residues. Trimming took off 0 bases at V and 1 base at J, with 6 bases between the two ends. Drawing the rest from reference TRBV7-2 and TRBJ1-1, the complete variable domain is GAGVSQSPSNKVTEKGKDVELRCDPISGHTALYWYRQSLGQGLEFLIYFQGNSAPDKSGLPSDRFSAERTGGSVSTLTIQRTQQEDSAVYLCASSLAQANTEAFFGQGTRLTVV.

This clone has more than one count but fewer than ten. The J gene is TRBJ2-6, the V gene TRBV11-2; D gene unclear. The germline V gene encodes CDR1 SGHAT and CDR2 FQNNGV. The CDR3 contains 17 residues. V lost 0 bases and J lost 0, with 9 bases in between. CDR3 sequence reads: CASSLELAGSGANVLTF. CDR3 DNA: TGTGCCAGCAGCTTAGAGTTAGCCGGCTCTGGGGCCAACGTCCTGACTTTC. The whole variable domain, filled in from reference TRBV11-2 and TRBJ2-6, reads EAGVAQSPRYKIIEKRQSVAFWCNPISGHATLYWYQQILGQGPKLLIQFQNNGVVDDSQLPKDRFSAERLKGVDSTLKIQPAKLEDSAVYLCASSLELAGSGANVLTFGAGSRLTVL.

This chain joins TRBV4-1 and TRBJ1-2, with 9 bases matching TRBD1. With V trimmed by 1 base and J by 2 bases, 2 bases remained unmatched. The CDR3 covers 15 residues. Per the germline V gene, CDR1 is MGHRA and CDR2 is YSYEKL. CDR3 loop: CASSQGQGGNYGYTF. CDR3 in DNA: TGCGCCAGCAGCCAAGGACAGGGGGGGAACTATGGCTACACCTTC.

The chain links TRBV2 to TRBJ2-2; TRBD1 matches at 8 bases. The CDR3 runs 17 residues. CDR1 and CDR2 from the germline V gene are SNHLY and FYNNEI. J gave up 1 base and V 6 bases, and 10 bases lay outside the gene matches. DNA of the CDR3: TGTGCCAGCAGGGCTTCAGGACAGGGTATGAACACCGGGGAGCTGTTTTTT. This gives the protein CASRASGQGMNTGELFF.

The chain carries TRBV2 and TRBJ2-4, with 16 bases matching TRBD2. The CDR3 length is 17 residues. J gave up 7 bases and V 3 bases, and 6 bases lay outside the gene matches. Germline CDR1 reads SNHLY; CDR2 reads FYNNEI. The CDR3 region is CASSDEGLAGGQNIQYF. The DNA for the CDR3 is TGTGCCAGCAGTGATGAGGGACTAGCGGGGGGGCAGAACATTCAGTACTTC.

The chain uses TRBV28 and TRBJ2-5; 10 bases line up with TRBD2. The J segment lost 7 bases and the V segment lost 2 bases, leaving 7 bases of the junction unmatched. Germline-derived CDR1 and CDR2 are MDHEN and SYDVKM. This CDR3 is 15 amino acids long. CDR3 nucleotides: TGTGCCAGCAGTTTAGCTAGCGGGGGAGTTGGGACCCAGTACTTC. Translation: CASSLASGGVGTQYF.

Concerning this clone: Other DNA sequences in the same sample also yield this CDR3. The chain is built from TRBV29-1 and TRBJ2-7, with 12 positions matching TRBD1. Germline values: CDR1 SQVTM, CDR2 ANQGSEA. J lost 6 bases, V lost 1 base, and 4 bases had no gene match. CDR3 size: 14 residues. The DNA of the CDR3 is TGCAGCGTTGAAGTGGGACAGGGGGCGGGCGAGCAGTACTTC. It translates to CSVEVGQGAGEQYF.

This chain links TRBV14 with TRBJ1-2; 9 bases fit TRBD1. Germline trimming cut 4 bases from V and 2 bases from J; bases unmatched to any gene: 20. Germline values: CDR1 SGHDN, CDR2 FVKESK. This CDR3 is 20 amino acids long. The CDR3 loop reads CASSLLDYRDRVDRNYGYTF. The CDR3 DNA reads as TGTGCCAGCAGCCTACTCGACTACCGGGACAGGGTGGATAGAAACTATGGCTACACCTTC.

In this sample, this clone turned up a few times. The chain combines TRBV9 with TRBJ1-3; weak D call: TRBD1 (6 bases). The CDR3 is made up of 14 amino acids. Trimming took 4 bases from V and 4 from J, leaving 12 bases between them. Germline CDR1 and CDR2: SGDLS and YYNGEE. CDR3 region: CASSPQGLGNTIYF. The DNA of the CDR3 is TGTGCCAGCAGCCCACAGGGATTGGGAAACACCATATATTTT.

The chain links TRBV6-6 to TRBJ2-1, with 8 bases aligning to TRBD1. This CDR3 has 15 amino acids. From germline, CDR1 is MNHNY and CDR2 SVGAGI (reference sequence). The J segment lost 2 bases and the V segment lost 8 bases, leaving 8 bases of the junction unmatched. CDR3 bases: TGTGCCAGCGCAGGGGGCGGTAGCACCTACAATGAGCAGTTCTTC. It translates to CASAGGGSTYNEQFF.

CDR3 in DNA: TGTGCCATCAGTGAAAGGCAGGGGAGGGGGGTATACAATGAGCAGTTCTTC. This sequence encodes CAISERQGRGVYNEQFF. This rearrangement joins TRBV10-3 to TRBJ2-1; D possibly corresponds to TRBD2 (7 bases). With 3 bases removed from V and 4 bases from J, the gap between germline ends came to 19 bases. Germline V gene data show CDR1 as ENHRY and CDR2 as SYGVKD. This CDR3 spans 17 amino acids.

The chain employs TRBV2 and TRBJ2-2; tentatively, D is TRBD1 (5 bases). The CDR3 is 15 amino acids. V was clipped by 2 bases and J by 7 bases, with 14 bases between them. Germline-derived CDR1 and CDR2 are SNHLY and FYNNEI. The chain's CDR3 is CASSETPGFGGELFF. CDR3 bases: TGTGCCAGCAGTGAAACGCCAGGGTTTGGCGGGGAGCTGTTTTTT.

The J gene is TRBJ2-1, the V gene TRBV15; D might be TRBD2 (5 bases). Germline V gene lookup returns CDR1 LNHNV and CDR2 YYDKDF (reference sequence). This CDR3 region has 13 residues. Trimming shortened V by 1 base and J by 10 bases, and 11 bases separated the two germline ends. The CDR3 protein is CATSRVGQREQFF. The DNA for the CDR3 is TGTGCCACCAGCAGAGTCGGTCAGCGGGAGCAGTTCTTC. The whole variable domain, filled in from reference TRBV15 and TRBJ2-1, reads DAMVIQNPRYQVTQFGKPVTLSCSQTLNHNVMYWYQQKSSQAPKLLFHYYDKDFNNEADTPDNFQSRRPNTSFCFLDIRSPGLGDTAMYLCATSRVGQREQFFGPGTRLTVL.

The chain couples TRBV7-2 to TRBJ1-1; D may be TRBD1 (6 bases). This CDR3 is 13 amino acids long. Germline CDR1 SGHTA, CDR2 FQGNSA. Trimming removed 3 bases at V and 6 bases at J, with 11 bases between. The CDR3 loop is CASSFMGAPEAFF. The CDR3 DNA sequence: TGTGCCAGCAGCTTTATGGGGGCTCCTGAAGCTTTCTTT.

CDR3 in amino acids: CASSLAWRTRADTQYF. The CDR3 nucleotides read TGCGCCAGCAGCCTAGCCTGGAGGACCCGAGCAGATACGCAGTATTTT. The gene calls are TRBV4-3 and TRBJ2-3; tentative D call: TRBD2 (5 bases). V was trimmed by 4 bases and J by 4 bases, leaving 18 bases between them. The CDR3 has 16 amino acids. Germline lookup yields CDR1 LGHNA and CDR2 YSLEER.

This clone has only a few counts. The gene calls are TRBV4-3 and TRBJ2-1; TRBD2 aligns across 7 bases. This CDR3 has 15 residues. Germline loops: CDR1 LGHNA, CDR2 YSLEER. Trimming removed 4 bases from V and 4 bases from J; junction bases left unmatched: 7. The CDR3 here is CASSLGEGAYNEQFF. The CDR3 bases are TGCGCCAGCAGCCTGGGGGAGGGTGCATACAATGAGCAGTTCTTC.

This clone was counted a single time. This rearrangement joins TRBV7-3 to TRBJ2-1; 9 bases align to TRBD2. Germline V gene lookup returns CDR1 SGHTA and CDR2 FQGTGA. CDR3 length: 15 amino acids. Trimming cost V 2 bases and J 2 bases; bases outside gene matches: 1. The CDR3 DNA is TGTGCCAGCAGCTTACGACTAGCGGCCTACAATGAGCAGTTCTTC. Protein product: CASSLRLAAYNEQFF.